This entry is about one TCR beta chain. Original analysis: By means of reference gene primer amplification, nucleated cell counts were estimated. Clones were read by immunoSEQ multiplex PCR, and TCRdb kept only the in-frame ones, dropping some. That table is the source of V, J and clone size, and D and trimming were worked out from the DNA. The sample consists of fewer than 300,000 clones, 88% of them appearing once. This specimen comes from a study of blood T cell repertoires in COVID-19. Study context: Samples representing acute and convalescent COVID-19 were sourced from the United States, Italy and Spain. PBMCs, B-cell-depleted T cells, or T cells provided the cDNA or gDNA that made up the material.

Trimming left V 3 bases short and J 2 bases short, with 5 bases between. This CDR3 spans 13 amino acids. CDR1 is LNHDA, CDR2 SQIVND, per germline (reference sequence). This TCR came from a woman aged 35 to 49 who had recovered from COVID-19. Source material: peripheral blood. The V and J genes are TRBV19 and TRBJ2-1; D gene uncertain. CDR3 coding DNA: TGTGCCAGTAGTATCAGGCCCTACAATGAGCAGTTCTTC. This translates into CASSIRPYNEQFF.